These 25 T cell receptor beta chains came from one sample sequenced in a study of PD-L1 blockade in urothelial cancer. Time point here: pretreatment peripheral blood. Profiled with immunoSEQ multiplex PCR; TCRdb holds only in-frame clones, not every one. The top ten hold about 15% of the sample, which has under 95,000 clones, 85% to 90% seen once. Sequencing used PBMCs, obtained around atezolizumab (anti-PD-L1) treatment. The receptors were sampled from a man aged 55-75 years with urothelial cancer.

This rearrangement joins TRBV7-8 to TRBJ1-5, with D uncertain. Germline V lookup: CDR1 SGHVS, CDR2 FQNEAQ. This CDR3 contains 15 residues. Trimming removed 3 bases at V and 5 bases at J, with 14 bases between. The chain's CDR3 is CASSFLLIPDQPQHF. For the CDR3, the DNA is TGTGCCAGCAGCTTTTTGCTAATCCCTGATCAGCCCCAGCATTTT.

This clone came up once. V and J are TRBV4-2 and TRBJ1-1; TRBD1 is a possible D gene (5 bases). This CDR3 is 12 amino acids long. With 1 base removed from V and 11 bases from J, the gap between germline ends came to 11 bases. Germline values: CDR1 LGHNA, CDR2 YNFKEQ. The CDR3 spells CASSQVPGLAFF. Here the CDR3 DNA reads TGTGCCAGCAGCCAAGTTCCGGGACTGGCTTTCTTT.

The chain has TRBV2 and TRBJ2-7, with 10 bases lining up with TRBD1. CDR3 length equals 14 residues. Germline CDR1 reads SNHLY; CDR2 reads FYNNEI. After removal of 6 bases from V and 2 bases from J, the junction contained 4 bases not matched to a gene. This CDR3 is CASREGQGTYEQYF. DNA of the CDR3: TGTGCCAGCAGGGAGGGACAGGGGACCTACGAGCAGTACTTC.

V is TRBV11-2 and J is TRBJ1-2; D uncertain. Looked up from germline, CDR1 is SGHAT and CDR2 is FQNNGV. V was cut by 4 bases and J by 8 bases, with 26 bases left in between. CDR3 size: 17 residues. The CDR3 DNA reads TGTGCCAGCAGCTCCCGCATCCGGGCCAACGCGGGTAGGGGCTACACCTTC. Its protein is CASSSRIRANAGRGYTF.

The chain uses TRBV6-5 and TRBJ2-1; the match to TRBD2 covers 10 bases. Losses at the gene ends were 8 bases for V and 6 bases for J; bases not matched to a gene: 7. Germline CDR1 MNHEY, CDR2 SVGAGI. There are 14 residues in the CDR3. CDR3 coding DNA: TGTGCCAGCTCGGTGGCTAGCGGGGGCAATGAGCAGTTCTTC. This encodes CASSVASGGNEQFF.

The chain carries TRBV10-2 and TRBJ1-3, with TRBD1 as a possible D gene (5 bases). V was trimmed by 4 bases and J by 0 bases, leaving 7 bases between them. CDR1 is WSHSY and CDR2 is SAAADI in the germline V gene. CDR3 length: 14 residues. CDR3 DNA sequence: TGCGCCAGCAGTGGGGGGGGCTCTGGAAACACCATATATTTT. The encoded protein is CASSGGGSGNTIYF.

The chain combines TRBV30 with TRBJ1-3; D not certain. The CDR3 spans 15 residues. The V gene lost 0 bases and the J gene lost 2 bases, with 11 bases spanning the gap. In germline, CDR1 is GTSNPN, CDR2 SVGIG (reference sequence). Written as DNA, the CDR3 is TGTGCCTGGAGTGTACCGGGGATTGCTGGAAACACCATATATTTT. Translated: CAWSVPGIAGNTIYF.

The V call is TRBV18, the J call TRBJ2-6, with unresolved D. Between the trimmed V and J ends, which lost 3 bases and 1 base, there was a span of 7 bases. This CDR3 spans 15 amino acids. Germline lookup yields CDR1 KGHSH and CDR2 LQKENI. CDR3 sequence reads: CASSPSLSGANVLTF. The DNA of the CDR3 is TGTGCCAGCTCACCGTCGCTATCTGGGGCCAACGTCCTGACTTTC.

J is TRBJ2-2 and V is TRBV28, with a weak D call TRBD1 (6 bases). V lost 6 bases, J lost 6 bases, and 14 bases lay in between. Per the germline V gene, CDR1 is MDHEN and CDR2 is SYDVKM. The CDR3 has 14 amino acids. In DNA, the CDR3 is TGTGCCAGCAGGGGGGCAGTGGAGGCCGGGGAGCTGTTTTTT. It specifies CASRGAVEAGELFF.

V usage is TRBV6-5 and J usage is TRBJ1-6; D may be TRBD1 (5 bases). V was pared by 7 bases and J by 7 bases, with 14 bases between. This CDR3 has 14 residues. CDR1 MNHEY and CDR2 SVGAGI come from the germline V gene. CDR3 coding DNA: TGTGCCAGCACCCAGGGCATGGAGAATTCACCCCTCCACTTT. This sequence encodes CASTQGMENSPLHF.

The J gene is TRBJ1-4, the V gene TRBV1; the D call of TRBD1 is as the table states it, not checked on the DNA. TRBV1 is listed as a pseudogene. The CDR3 contains 12 residues. The CDR3 nucleotides read TGCACCTTGGCCAATGAACCGGAAAAACTGTTTTTT. This gives the protein CTLANEPEKLFF.

The V and J genes are TRBV5-8 and TRBJ1-5, with unresolved D. Germline V lookup: CDR1 SGHTS, CDR2 YDEGEE. Between the trimmed V and J ends, which lost 2 bases and 7 bases, there was a span of 10 bases. The CDR3 length is 13 residues. The CDR3 DNA reads as TGTGCCAGCAGCTTCGGTCTCCTACAGCCCCAGCATTTT. Residues: CASSFGLLQPQHF.

In this sample, this clone turned up a few times. The chain carries TRBV6-6 and TRBJ2-1; D gene ambiguous. In germline, CDR1 is MNHNY, CDR2 SVGAGI (reference sequence). Trimming took 0 bases from V and 6 from J, leaving 9 bases between them. The CDR3 is 14 amino acids. CDR3 DNA sequence: TGTGCCAGCAGTTACTCGAGCATTAGCAATGAGCAGTTCTTC. Protein product: CASSYSSISNEQFF.

The V gene is TRBV19, the J gene TRBJ1-5, with D hard to call. V dropped 9 bases and J dropped 7 bases, with 13 bases sitting between them. This CDR3 comprises 12 residues. Germline V gene data show CDR1 as LNHDA and CDR2 as SQIVND (reference sequence). CDR3 amino acids: CASQFARQPQHF. CDR3 in DNA: TGTGCCAGCCAGTTTGCTAGGCAGCCCCAGCATTTT.

This clone was observed once. CDR3 DNA sequence: TGTGCCAGCAGCAGGGACAGGGGGTATGGCTACACCTTC. It codes for CASSRDRGYGYTF. The chain carries TRBV13 and TRBJ1-2, with TRBD1 matching 11 bases. V shed 5 bases and J 5 bases; nucleotides not matched to a gene: 1. The germline V gene encodes CDR1 PRHDT and CDR2 FYEKMQ (reference sequence). The CDR3 consists of 13 residues.

CDR3 protein: CAWGGQGYEQYF. CDR3 coding DNA: TGTGCCTGGGGGGGACAGGGCTACGAGCAGTACTTC. This sequence joins TRBV30 and TRBJ2-7; TRBD1 matches at 9 bases. Trimming cost V 5 bases and J 3 bases; bases outside gene matches: 2. CDR3 length equals 12 residues. CDR1 and CDR2 from the germline V gene are GTSNPN and SVGIG (reference sequence).

This sequence joins TRBV28 and TRBJ1-2; D unclear. Germline CDR1 MDHEN, CDR2 SYDVKM. Trimming shortened V by 4 bases and J by 3 bases, and 15 bases separated the two germline ends. CDR3 length: 15 amino acids. Here the CDR3 reads CASSSQITDDYGYTF. The CDR3, as DNA: TGTGCCAGCAGTTCCCAAATCACAGATGACTATGGCTACACCTTC.

The chain combines TRBV2 with TRBJ2-2, with 10 bases aligning to TRBD1. Germline lookup yields CDR1 SNHLY and CDR2 FYNNEI. This CDR3 is 14 amino acids long. V trimming: 5 bases; J trimming: 7 bases; junction bases outside the gene matches: 4. The CDR3 DNA is TGTGCCAGCAGTAGACAGGGGGCTGGCGGGGAGCTGTTTTTT. This translates into CASSRQGAGGELFF.

The gene calls are TRBV15 and TRBJ2-2; TRBD2 matches 7 bases. CDR3 length: 16 amino acids. J was trimmed by 6 bases and V by 3 bases; bases with no gene match: 10. Germline V gives CDR1 LNHNV, CDR2 YYDKDF (reference sequence). CDR3 DNA sequence: TGTGCCACCAGCAGTGAGCGGGGCACAATATCCGGGGAGCTGTTTTTT. It translates to CATSSERGTISGELFF.

This chain links TRBV7-9 with TRBJ2-3; D is uncertain. Germline CDR1 SEHNR, CDR2 FQNEAQ (reference sequence). The CDR3 runs to 11 residues. Trimming pared 2 bases from V and 6 bases from J, leaving 3 bases between. The chain's CDR3 is CASSLSDTQYF. The CDR3 nucleotides are TGTGCCAGCAGCTTATCTGATACGCAGTATTTT.

The chain has TRBV10-3 and TRBJ2-3; TRBD2 might be the D (5 bases). Germline V gene sequence: CDR1 ENHRY, CDR2 SYGVKD. V was clipped by 5 bases and J by 2 bases, with 11 bases between them. The CDR3 consists of 14 residues. The chain's CDR3 is CAISQGDYTDTQYF. DNA of the CDR3: TGTGCCATCAGTCAAGGTGACTACACAGATACGCAGTATTTT.

The gene calls are TRBV7-9 and TRBJ2-1; the D gene is possibly TRBD2 (5 bases). Trimming took off 3 bases at V and 8 bases at J, with 11 bases between the two ends. Per the germline V gene, CDR1 is SEHNR and CDR2 is FQNEAQ (reference sequence). This CDR3 contains 13 residues. This CDR3 is CASSLEARDEQFF. In nucleotides, the CDR3 is TGTGCCAGCAGCTTGGAGGCTCGCGATGAGCAGTTCTTC.

The DNA for the CDR3 is TGTGCCAGCAGTTTAGGGCAGGGAATTAATGAAAAACTGTTTTTT. It translates to CASSLGQGINEKLFF. This chain joins TRBV28 and TRBJ1-4, with D perhaps matching TRBD1 (5 bases). V gave up 2 bases and J gave up 4 bases, with 11 bases separating them. The CDR3 totals 15 residues. Germline lookup yields CDR1 MDHEN and CDR2 SYDVKM.

V usage is TRBV29-1 and J usage is TRBJ1-2; D perhaps matches TRBD1 (6 bases). Germline values: CDR1 SQVTM, CDR2 ANQGSEA. The V and J ends lost 5 bases and 8 bases respectively, with 12 bases between them. CDR3 length: 11 amino acids. CDR3 in amino acids: CSVHRALGYTF. In DNA form, the CDR3 reads TGCAGCGTTCACAGGGCTCTCGGCTACACCTTC. Full variable domain (outside the CDR3, taken from reference TRBV29-1 and TRBJ1-2): SAVISQKPSRDICQRGTSLTIQCQVDSQVTMMFWYRQQPGQSLTLIATANQGSEATYESGFVIDKFPISRPNLTFSTLTVSNMSPEDSSIYLCSVHRALGYTFGSGTRLTVV.

Concerning this clone itself: This sample also contains other DNA sequences that code for the same CDR3. The rearrangement uses TRBV29-1 and TRBJ2-3; D gene uncertain. Trimming removed 1 base at V and 1 base at J, with 9 bases between. This CDR3 is 14 amino acids long. CDR1 is SQVTM, CDR2 ANQGSEA, per germline. In DNA form, the CDR3 reads TGCAGCGTTGAAGGCCCAGGCGGCACAGATACGCAGTATTTT. Amino acid sequence: CSVEGPGGTDTQYF.